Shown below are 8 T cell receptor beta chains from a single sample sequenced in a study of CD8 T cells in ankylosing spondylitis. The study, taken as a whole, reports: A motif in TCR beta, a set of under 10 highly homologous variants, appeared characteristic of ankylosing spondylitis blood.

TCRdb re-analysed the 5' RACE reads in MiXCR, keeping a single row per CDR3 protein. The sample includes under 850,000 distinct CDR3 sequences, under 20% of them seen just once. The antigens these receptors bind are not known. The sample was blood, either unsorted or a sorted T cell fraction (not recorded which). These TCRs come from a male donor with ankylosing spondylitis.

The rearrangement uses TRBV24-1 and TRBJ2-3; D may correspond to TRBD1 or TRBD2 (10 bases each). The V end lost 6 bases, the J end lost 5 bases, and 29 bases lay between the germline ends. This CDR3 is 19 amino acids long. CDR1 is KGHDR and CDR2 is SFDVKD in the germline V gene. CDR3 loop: CATSKTGGLRLAGEDTQYF. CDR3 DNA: TGTGCCACCAGTAAGACAGGGGGCCTACGGCTAGCGGGAGAAGATACGCAGTATTTT.

The CDR3 here is CSASVHSGNQPQHF. CDR3 coding DNA: TGCAGTGCTAGCGTTCACAGTGGCAATCAGCCCCAGCATTTT. The rearrangement links TRBV20-1 to TRBJ1-5, with D uncertain. The CDR3 loop spans 14 amino acids. Trimming shortened V by 3 bases and J by 2 bases, and 11 bases separated the two germline ends. Germline CDR1 reads DFQATT; CDR2 reads SNEGSKA (reference sequence).

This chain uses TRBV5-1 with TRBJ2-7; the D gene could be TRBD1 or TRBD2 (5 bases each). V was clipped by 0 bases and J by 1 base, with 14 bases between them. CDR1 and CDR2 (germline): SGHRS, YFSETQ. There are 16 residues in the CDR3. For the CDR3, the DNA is TGCGCCAGCAGCTTGGGAGGGACCGCGAAATCCTACGAGCAGTACTTC. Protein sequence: CASSLGGTAKSYEQYF.

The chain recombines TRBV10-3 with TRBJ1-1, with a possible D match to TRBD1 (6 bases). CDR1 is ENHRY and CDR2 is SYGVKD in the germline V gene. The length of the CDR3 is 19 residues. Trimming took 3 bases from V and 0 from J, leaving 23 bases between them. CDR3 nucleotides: TGTGCCATCAGTGACCGCCACCCGCTGACAGGAGAGATGAACACTGAAGCTTTCTTT. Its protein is CAISDRHPLTGEMNTEAFF.

The CDR3 nucleotides read TGTGCCAGCAGCTTAGGAACCAGTATGAACACTGAAGCTTTCTTT. This gives the protein CASSLGTSMNTEAFF. The chain is built from TRBV11-3 and TRBJ1-1; no reliable D call. V shed 1 base and J shed 0 bases, with 9 bases lying between them. CDR3 length: 15 amino acids. Germline V gene lookup returns CDR1 SGHNT and CDR2 YENEEA.

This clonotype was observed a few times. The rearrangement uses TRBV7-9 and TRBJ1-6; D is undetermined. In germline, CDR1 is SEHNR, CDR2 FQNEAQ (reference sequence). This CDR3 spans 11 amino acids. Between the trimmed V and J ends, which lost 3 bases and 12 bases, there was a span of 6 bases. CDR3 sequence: CASSFQGPLHF. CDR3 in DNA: TGTGCCAGCAGCTTTCAAGGACCCCTCCACTTT. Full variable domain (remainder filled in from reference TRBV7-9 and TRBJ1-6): DTGVSQNPRHKITKRGQNVTFRCDPISEHNRLYWYRQTLGQGPEFLTYFQNEAQLEKSRLLSDRFSAERPKGSFSTLEIQRTEQGDSAMYLCASSFQGPLHFGNGTRLTVT.

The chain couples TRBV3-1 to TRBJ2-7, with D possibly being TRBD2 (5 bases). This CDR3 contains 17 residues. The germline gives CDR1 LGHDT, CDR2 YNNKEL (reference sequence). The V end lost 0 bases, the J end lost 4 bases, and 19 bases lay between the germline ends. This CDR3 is CASSQDWGVGNRYEQYF. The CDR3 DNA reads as TGTGCCAGCAGCCAAGATTGGGGAGTAGGGAACCGTTACGAGCAGTACTTC.

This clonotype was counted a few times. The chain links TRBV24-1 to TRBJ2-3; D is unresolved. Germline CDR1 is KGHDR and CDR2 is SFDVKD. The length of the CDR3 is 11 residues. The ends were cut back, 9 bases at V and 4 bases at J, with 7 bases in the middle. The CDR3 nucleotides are TGTGCCACCCAGCAGGCAGATACGCAGTATTTT. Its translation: CATQQADTQYF.